This is a list of T cell receptor beta chains from one sample in a study of shared clonotypes between healthy human individuals. Using immunoSEQ multiplex PCR, the repertoire was profiled, and TCRdb retains in-frame clones only, with some absent. The data contain millions of clones, just under 95% of them singletons. Specimen: naive CD8+ T cells sorted from blood. These receptors originate from a man aged 18 to 29 in good health. The CDR3 runs from the conserved cysteine through the conserved F or W. Each record gives: J gene, V gene, CDR3 protein.

j_call: TRBJ1-3
v_call: TRBV6-1
cdr3_aa: CASSEVEDDNSGNTIYF

j_call: TRBJ2-7
v_call: TRBV7-9
cdr3_aa: CASSGLRDRGYEQYF

j_call: TRBJ2-2
v_call: TRBV15
cdr3_aa: CATSRDRGGELFF

j_call: TRBJ2-7
v_call: TRBV28
cdr3_aa: CASSPDRVFDEQYF

j_call: TRBJ1-2
v_call: TRBV29-1
cdr3_aa: CSGDRLVAYGYTF

j_call: TRBJ1-4
v_call: TRBV7-6
cdr3_aa: CASSLSVRRKLFF

j_call: TRBJ2-7
v_call: TRBV27
cdr3_aa: CASSDSHEYEQYF

j_call: TRBJ2-5
v_call: TRBV7-8
cdr3_aa: CASSLGLYQETQYF

j_call: TRBJ2-7
v_call: TRBV7-9
cdr3_aa: CASSDIFYEQYF

j_call: TRBJ1-1
v_call: TRBV30
cdr3_aa: CAWSMRQGATEAFF

j_call: TRBJ2-2
v_call: TRBV7-9
cdr3_aa: CASSYPWRDDTGELFF

j_call: TRBJ2-7
v_call: TRBV6-5
cdr3_aa: CASSDRDRIYEQYF

j_call: TRBJ2-7
v_call: TRBV10-2
cdr3_aa: CASIQGAYEQYF

j_call: TRBJ2-1
v_call: TRBV6-5
cdr3_aa: CASSYSEGTHNEQFF

j_call: TRBJ2-1
v_call: TRBV5-6
cdr3_aa: CASSFAALRQGWNNEQFF

j_call: TRBJ2-5
v_call: TRBV25-1
cdr3_aa: CASSLQDRGAETQYF

j_call: TRBJ2-3
v_call: TRBV9
cdr3_aa: CASSGSGGTDTQYF

j_call: TRBJ2-1
v_call: TRBV11-2
cdr3_aa: CASSSRVGGEQDNEQFF

j_call: TRBJ2-7
v_call: TRBV10-2
cdr3_aa: CASSEGHSGSEQYF

j_call: TRBJ2-7
v_call: TRBV5-1
cdr3_aa: CASSPKGGSSYEQYF

j_call: TRBJ2-1
v_call: TRBV6-1
cdr3_aa: CASSEETGVSNEQFF

j_call: TRBJ2-7
v_call: TRBV29-1
cdr3_aa: CSVVWPSFIGSYEQYF

j_call: TRBJ1-2
v_call: TRBV2
cdr3_aa: CAGGAGEYYGYTF

j_call: TRBJ2-7
v_call: TRBV5-1
cdr3_aa: CASSLKAQGARFYEQYF

j_call: TRBJ2-7
v_call: TRBV27
cdr3_aa: CASSLRGQSTYEQYF

j_call: TRBJ2-7
v_call: TRBV18
cdr3_aa: CASSLSYEQYF

j_call: TRBJ1-1
v_call: TRBV4-3
cdr3_aa: CASSQTHSGGTEAFF

j_call: TRBJ2-5
v_call: TRBV9
cdr3_aa: CASSEGEAGQETQYF

j_call: TRBJ2-5
v_call: TRBV2
cdr3_aa: CASLKTVAGVGETQYF

j_call: TRBJ1-1
v_call: TRBV4-1
cdr3_aa: CASSQEGQGNTEAFF

j_call: TRBJ1-1
v_call: TRBV28
cdr3_aa: CASTPRTGIFTEAFF

j_call: TRBJ2-3
v_call: TRBV7-9
cdr3_aa: CASSWKAGAEDTQYF

j_call: TRBJ2-7
v_call: TRBV4-1
cdr3_aa: CASSPPGGVYEQYF

j_call: TRBJ2-1
v_call: TRBV7-6
cdr3_aa: CASSLAGNNEQFF

j_call: TRBJ2-2
v_call: TRBV10-1
cdr3_aa: CASSDELKGYTGELFF

j_call: TRBJ2-3
v_call: TRBV9
cdr3_aa: CASSGGTGGITDTQYF

j_call: TRBJ2-1
v_call: TRBV13
cdr3_aa: CASSLAWENYNEQFF

j_call: TRBJ2-7
v_call: TRBV5-1
cdr3_aa: CASSVTGAAGYEQYF

j_call: TRBJ2-7
v_call: TRBV4-1
cdr3_aa: CASSIHIVKGTEYF

j_call: TRBJ2-7
v_call: TRBV4-3
cdr3_aa: CASSHRDSTYEQYF

j_call: TRBJ1-3
v_call: TRBV30
cdr3_aa: CAWGMDESSGNTIYF

j_call: TRBJ1-2
v_call: TRBV19
cdr3_aa: CASSIETAHYGYTF

j_call: TRBJ2-7
v_call: TRBV1
cdr3_aa: CTSTLQGPPTYEQYF

j_call: TRBJ2-1
v_call: TRBV13
cdr3_aa: CASTWTDNNEQFF

j_call: TRBJ2-7
v_call: TRBV5-1
cdr3_aa: CASSLIYSYEQYF

j_call: TRBJ2-7
v_call: TRBV7-9
cdr3_aa: CASSLGEAGWYEQYF

j_call: TRBJ2-5
v_call: TRBV29-1
cdr3_aa: CSVTVGGTQYF

j_call: TRBJ2-7
v_call: TRBV13
cdr3_aa: CASSRAGEDYEQYF

j_call: TRBJ1-3
v_call: TRBV5-6
cdr3_aa: CASSLGAAGNTIYF

j_call: TRBJ1-5
v_call: TRBV30
cdr3_aa: CAWSVRVGGRNQPQHF

j_call: TRBJ2-5
v_call: TRBV6-1
cdr3_aa: CASGYPGMGQETQYF

j_call: TRBJ2-3
v_call: TRBV2
cdr3_aa: CASSENLSPTDTQYF

j_call: TRBJ2-2
v_call: TRBV11-3
cdr3_aa: CASSAGNTGELFF

j_call: TRBJ2-2
v_call: TRBV27
cdr3_aa: CASSLLGAGTGELFF

j_call: TRBJ1-2
v_call: TRBV11-2
cdr3_aa: CASSLQSGGLSNYGYTF

j_call: TRBJ2-5
v_call: TRBV28
cdr3_aa: CASNSLLYGTGNGGTQETQYF

j_call: TRBJ1-1
v_call: TRBV27
cdr3_aa: CASSLSLPLNTEAFF

j_call: TRBJ1-2
v_call: TRBV5-4
cdr3_aa: CASSLADFDYGYTF

j_call: TRBJ2-7
v_call: TRBV5-6
cdr3_aa: CASSFDGTGAYEQYF

j_call: TRBJ2-7
v_call: TRBV2
cdr3_aa: CASSETGLPHEQYF